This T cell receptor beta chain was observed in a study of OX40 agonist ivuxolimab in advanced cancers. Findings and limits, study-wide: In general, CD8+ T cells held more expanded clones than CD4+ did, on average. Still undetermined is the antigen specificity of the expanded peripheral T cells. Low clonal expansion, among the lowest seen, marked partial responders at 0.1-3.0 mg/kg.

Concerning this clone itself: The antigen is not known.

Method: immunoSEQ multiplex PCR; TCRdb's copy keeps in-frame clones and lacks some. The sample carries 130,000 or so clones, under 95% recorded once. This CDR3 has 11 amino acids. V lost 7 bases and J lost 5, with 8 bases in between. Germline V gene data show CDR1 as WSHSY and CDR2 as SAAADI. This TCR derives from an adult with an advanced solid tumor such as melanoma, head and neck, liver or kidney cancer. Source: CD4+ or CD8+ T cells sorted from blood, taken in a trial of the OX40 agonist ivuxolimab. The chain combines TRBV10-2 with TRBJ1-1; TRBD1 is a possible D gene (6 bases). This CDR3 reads CASNRGTEAFF. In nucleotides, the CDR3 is TGCGCCAGCAATAGGGGGACTGAAGCTTTCTTT.